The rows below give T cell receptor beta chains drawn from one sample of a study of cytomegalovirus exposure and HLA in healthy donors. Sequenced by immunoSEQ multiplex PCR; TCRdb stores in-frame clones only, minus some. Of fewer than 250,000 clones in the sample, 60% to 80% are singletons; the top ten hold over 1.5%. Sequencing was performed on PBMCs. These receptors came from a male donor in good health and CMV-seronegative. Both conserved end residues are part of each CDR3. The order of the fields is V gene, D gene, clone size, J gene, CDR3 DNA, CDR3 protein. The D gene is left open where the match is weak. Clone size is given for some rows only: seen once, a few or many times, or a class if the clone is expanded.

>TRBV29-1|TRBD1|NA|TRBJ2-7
TGCAGCGTTGAACCGGGACAGGGCGACGAGCAGTACTTC
CSVEPGQGDEQYF
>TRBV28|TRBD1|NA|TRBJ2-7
TGTGCCAGCAGTTTAAGACAGGGATACTCGGCCTACGAGCAGTACTTC
CASSLRQGYSAYEQYF
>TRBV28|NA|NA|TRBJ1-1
TGTGCCAGCAGTTTGACCTCCGGGACTCGTGGGACTTTCTTT
CASSLTSGTRGTFF
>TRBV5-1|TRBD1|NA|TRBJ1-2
TGCGCCAGCAGCCCGGGGGACAGGGGGAATCCTGCCGATTATGGCTACACCTTC
CASSPGDRGNPADYGYTF
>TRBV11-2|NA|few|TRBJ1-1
TGTGCCAGCAGCAGCACGGGGGACACTGAAGCTTTCTTT
CASSSTGDTEAFF
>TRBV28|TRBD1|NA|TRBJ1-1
TGTGCCAGCACCAGGGGGGACAGGGGGTTCACTGAAGCTTTCTTT
CASTRGDRGFTEAFF
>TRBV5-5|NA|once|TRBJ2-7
TGTGCCAGCAGCTCCACGCAGGACAGCTACGAGCAGTACTTC
CASSSTQDSYEQYF
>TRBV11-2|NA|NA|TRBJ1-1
TGTGCCAGCAGCCTCAACCTTGAGGCTGAAGCTTTCTTT
CASSLNLEAEAFF
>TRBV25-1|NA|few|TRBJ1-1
TGTGCCAGCAGTGAATATGGGCAGGGCGGCATGAACACTGAAGCTTTCTTT
CASSEYGQGGMNTEAFF
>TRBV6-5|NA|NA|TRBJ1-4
TGTGCCAGCAGTTACAGGGAACTCGTCCGGGGTGAAAAACTGTTTTTT
CASSYRELVRGEKLFF
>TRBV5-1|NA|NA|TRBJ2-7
TGCGCCAGCAGCTTGATTACAGGGACCGGGTACGAGCAGTACTTC
CASSLITGTGYEQYF
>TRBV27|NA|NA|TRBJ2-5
TGTGCCAGCAGTCTCGGGATGCTGGGGACCCAGTACTTC
CASSLGMLGTQYF
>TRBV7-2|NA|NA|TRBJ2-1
TGTGCCAGCAGCTTAGCGGGAGCCGTTTACAATGAGCAGTTCTTC
CASSLAGAVYNEQFF
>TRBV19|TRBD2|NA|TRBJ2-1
TGTGCCAGTAGTACTAGCGGATACAATGAGCAGTTCTTC
CASSTSGYNEQFF
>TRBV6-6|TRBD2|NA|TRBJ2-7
TGTGCCAGCAGTTACGCTAGCGGGGCCTACGAGCAGTACTTC
CASSYASGAYEQYF
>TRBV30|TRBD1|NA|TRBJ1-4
TGTGCCTGGACTCGGGACAGGGTGGGGGAAAAACTGTTTTTT
CAWTRDRVGEKLFF
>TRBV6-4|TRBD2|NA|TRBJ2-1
TGTGCCAGCAGTGATAGCGGGGGGGCCGGTGAGCAGTTCTTC
CASSDSGGAGEQFF
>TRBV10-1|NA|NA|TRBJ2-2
TGCGCCAACTCAACGAACACCGGGGAGCTGTTTTTT
CANSTNTGELFF
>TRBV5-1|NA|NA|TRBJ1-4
TGCGCCAGCAGACCGCCGGGACTCCCTAATGAAAAACTGTTTTTT
CASRPPGLPNEKLFF
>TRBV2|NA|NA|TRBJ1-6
TGTGCCAGCAGCATGGGGACTGGGAATTCACCCCTCCACTTT
CASSMGTGNSPLHF
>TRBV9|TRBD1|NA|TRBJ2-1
TGTGCCAGCAGCGAGGGGACAGCACTTACGCGCAATGAGCAGTTCTTC
CASSEGTALTRNEQFF
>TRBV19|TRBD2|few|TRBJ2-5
TGTGCCAGTAGTTCGCTAGCGGGGGGGCGAGAGACCCAGTACTTC
CASSSLAGGRETQYF
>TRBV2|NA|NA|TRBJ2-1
TGTGCCAGCAGTGACGGCAGGGTACCCTACAATGAGCAGTTCTTC
CASSDGRVPYNEQFF
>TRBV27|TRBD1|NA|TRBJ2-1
TGTGCCAGCACCCCCCTACAGGGGGTGTCCTACAATGAGCAGTTCTTC
CASTPLQGVSYNEQFF
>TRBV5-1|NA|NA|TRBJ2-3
TGCGCCAGCAGCTCGGGAGTGTTGATTAGCCCAGATACGCAGTATTTT
CASSSGVLISPDTQYF
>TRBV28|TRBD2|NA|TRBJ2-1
TGTGCCAGCAGTTCCCACACGGGACTAGCGGGCACCTACAATGAGCAGTTCTTC
CASSSHTGLAGTYNEQFF
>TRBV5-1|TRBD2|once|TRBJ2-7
TGCGCCAGCAGCCGAGGGACTAGCGGCTACGAGCAGTACTTC
CASSRGTSGYEQYF
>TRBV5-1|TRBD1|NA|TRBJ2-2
TGCGCCAGCGGGACAGGAGACACCGGGGAGCTGTTTTTT
CASGTGDTGELFF
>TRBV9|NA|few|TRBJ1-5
TGTGCCAGCAGCGTAGGGATTGACACCTATCAGCCCCAGCATTTT
CASSVGIDTYQPQHF
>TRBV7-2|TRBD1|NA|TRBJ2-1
TGTGCCAGCAGCCGAATTACAGGGGGCGCTTACAATGAGCAGTTCTTC
CASSRITGGAYNEQFF
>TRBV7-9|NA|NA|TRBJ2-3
TGTGCCAGCAGCTTGGCGAGGGATACGCAGTATTTT
CASSLARDTQYF
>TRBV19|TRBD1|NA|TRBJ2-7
TGTGCCAGTAGGGTCACCGGGACAGGGTCCCACGAGCAGTACTTC
CASRVTGTGSHEQYF
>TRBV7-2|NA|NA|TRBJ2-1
TGTGCCAGCAGCTCCCCGAGGAAAGGGGGGCAGTTCTTC
CASSSPRKGGQFF
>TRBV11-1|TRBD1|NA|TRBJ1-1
TGTGCCAGCAGCTACCGCAGGGGGAGGAACACTGAAGCTTTCTTT
CASSYRRGRNTEAFF
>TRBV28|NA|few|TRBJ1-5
TGTGCCAGCAGTTTTAGCAGGGGTCAGCCCCAGCATTTT
CASSFSRGQPQHF
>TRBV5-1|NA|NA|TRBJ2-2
TGCGCCAGCAGCTTGGGGTTTGGAGGGTCCACCGGGGAGCTGTTTTTT
CASSLGFGGSTGELFF
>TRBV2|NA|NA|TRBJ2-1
TGTGCCAGCAGTGACGGCCAGGGCTGCAATGAGCAGTTCTTC
CASSDGQGCNEQFF
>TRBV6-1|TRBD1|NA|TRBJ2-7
TGTGCCAGCAGTGGGGGGACAGGGTATGTCTACGAGCAGTACTTC
CASSGGTGYVYEQYF
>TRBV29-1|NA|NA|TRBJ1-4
TGCAGCGTTGATCTTAGGAGACCTAATGAAAAACTGTTTTTT
CSVDLRRPNEKLFF
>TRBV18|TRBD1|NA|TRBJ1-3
TGTGCCAGCTCACCGCCGGGACAGTCACTCTCTGGAAACACCATATATTTT
CASSPPGQSLSGNTIYF
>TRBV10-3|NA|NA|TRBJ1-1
TGTGCCATCAGTGAGCCCGGTGACTACTGGGCGAACACTGAAGCTTTCTTT
CAISEPGDYWANTEAFF
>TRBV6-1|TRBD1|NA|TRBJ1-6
TGTGCCAGCAGTGAAGTACAGGGGCTGAGTTCACCCCTCCACTTT
CASSEVQGLSSPLHF